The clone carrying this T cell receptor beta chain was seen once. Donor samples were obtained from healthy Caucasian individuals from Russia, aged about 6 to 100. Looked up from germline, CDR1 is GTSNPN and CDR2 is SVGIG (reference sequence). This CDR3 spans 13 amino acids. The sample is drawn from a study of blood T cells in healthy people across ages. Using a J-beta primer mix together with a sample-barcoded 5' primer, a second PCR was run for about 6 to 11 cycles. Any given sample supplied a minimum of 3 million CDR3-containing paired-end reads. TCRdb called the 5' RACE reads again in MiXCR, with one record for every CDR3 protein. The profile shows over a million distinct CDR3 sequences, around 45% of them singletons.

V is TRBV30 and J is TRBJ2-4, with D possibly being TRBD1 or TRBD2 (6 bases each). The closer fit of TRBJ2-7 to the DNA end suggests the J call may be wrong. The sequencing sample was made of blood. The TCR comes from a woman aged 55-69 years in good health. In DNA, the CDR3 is TGTGCCTGGAGTGTTCGGGGGCTCTACGAGCAGTACTTC. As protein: CAWSVRGLYEQYF.